One sample yielded the 16 T cell receptor beta chains listed below, sequenced in a study of CD8 T cells in ankylosing spondylitis (dated by TCRdb to about 2017). Preparation of the library involved 5' RACE. This sample was sequenced with an Illumina HiSeq 2500. In-frame beta chains were kept once TCRdb had trimmed the public reads at Q25 with fastp and called clones with MiXCR. One record per CDR3 amino acid sequence lists the most common genes and DNA. The sample yields 180,000 or so distinct CDR3 sequences; about 9.9% were counted once. The top ten constitute just under 30% of the sample. The specimen sequenced was blood, either unsorted or a sorted T cell fraction (not recorded which). Every receptor here comes from a male donor with ankylosing spondylitis or in good health (not recorded which).

This clonotype was seen ten or more times. J is TRBJ1-1 and V is TRBV20-1, with D unclear. Deletions cut 5 bases from V and 1 base from J, with 11 bases between. This CDR3 is built from 13 residues. Germline CDR1 reads DFQATT; CDR2 reads SNEGSKA (reference sequence). CDR3 nucleotide sequence: TGCAGTGCTCCGGAGATCCCGAACACTGAAGCTTTCTTT. As protein: CSAPEIPNTEAFF.

The chain is built from TRBV11-2 and TRBJ1-5, with 8 bases identical to TRBD1. The CDR3 has 18 amino acids. Looked up from germline, CDR1 is SGHAT and CDR2 is FQNNGV. With V trimmed by 2 bases and J by 4 bases, 13 bases remained unmatched. The CDR3 here is CASSLTIGQGLGNQPQHF. The CDR3 DNA reads as TGTGCCAGCAGCTTAACTATCGGACAGGGATTAGGGAATCAGCCCCAGCATTTT. The entire variable domain, with the rest obtained from reference TRBV11-2 and TRBJ1-5, is as follows: EAGVAQSPRYKIIEKRQSVAFWCNPISGHATLYWYQQILGQGPKLLIQFQNNGVVDDSQLPKDRFSAERLKGVDSTLKIQPAKLEDSAVYLCASSLTIGQGLGNQPQHFGDGTRLSIL.

There are many counts of this clonotype. The chain carries TRBV3-1 and TRBJ2-7, with TRBD2 matching over 8 bases. The CDR3 contains 14 residues. V was pared by 1 base and J by 3 bases, with 2 bases of the junction left unmatched. From germline, CDR1 is LGHDT and CDR2 YNNKEL (reference sequence). CDR3 protein: CASSQVSGSYEQYF. Written as DNA, the CDR3 is TGTGCCAGCAGCCAAGTGAGCGGGAGCTACGAGCAGTACTTC.

The rearrangement joins TRBV9 to TRBJ1-2; maybe TRBD1 (5 bases). Germline lookup yields CDR1 SGDLS and CDR2 YYNGEE. V lost 2 bases and J 4 bases, leaving 15 bases between the germline ends. The CDR3 is 15 amino acids. The CDR3 reads CASSVDINGAYGYTF. The CDR3 nucleotides read TGTGCCAGCAGCGTCGACATTAATGGGGCCTATGGCTACACCTTC.

This clonotype has ten or more counts. The chain recombines TRBV24-1 with TRBJ2-5; TRBD2 matches at 7 bases. CDR1 is KGHDR, CDR2 SFDVKD, per germline. This CDR3 contains 14 residues. After removal of 3 bases from V and 2 bases from J, the junction contained 2 bases not matched to a gene. CDR3 bases: TGTGCCACCAGTGATCCGGGACTACAAGAGACCCAGTACTTC. Translated: CATSDPGLQETQYF.

Only a few counts were recorded for this clonotype. The V gene is TRBV29-1, the J gene TRBJ2-5; a possible D gene is TRBD1 (5 bases). The CDR3 extends over 15 amino acids. Germline values: CDR1 SQVTM, CDR2 ANQGSEA. With 3 bases removed from V and 2 bases from J, the gap between germline ends came to 16 bases. The DNA of the CDR3 is TGCAGCGTTGATCTTGGGTTCGCAGGGCAAGAGACCCAGTACTTC. It specifies CSVDLGFAGQETQYF.

This clonotype was counted ten times or more. The chain recombines TRBV7-2 with TRBJ1-2; D unclear. Trimming stripped 6 bases from V and 5 bases from J, with 16 bases between. Germline CDR1 reads SGHTA; CDR2 reads FQGNSA. The CDR3 sequence is 14 residues long. The CDR3 is CASSPSYSGYGYTF. The CDR3 nucleotides read TGTGCCAGCAGTCCGTCCTACTCGGGGTATGGCTACACCTTC.

This clonotype has at least ten counts. This chain connects TRBV5-5 to TRBJ2-3; the D is unclear. This CDR3 spans 12 amino acids. V lost 0 bases, J lost 10 bases, and 9 bases lay in between. In germline, CDR1 is SGHKS, CDR2 YYEKEE (reference sequence). The CDR3 is CASSLELDSQYF. The CDR3, as DNA: TGTGCCAGCAGCTTGGAGCTGGATTCGCAGTATTTT.

This clonotype turned up a few times. J is TRBJ2-1 and V is TRBV2; 8 positions match TRBD1. The length of the CDR3 is 18 residues. CDR1 and CDR2 from the germline V gene are SNHLY and FYNNEI. V gave up 3 bases and J gave up 4 bases; unmatched junction bases: 14. This CDR3 reads CASSDFVDRAFVYNEQFF. CDR3 in DNA: TGTGCCAGCAGTGATTTCGTGGACAGGGCCTTTGTTTACAATGAGCAGTTCTTC.

The chain has TRBV7-2 and TRBJ2-1; D uncertain. Trimming left V 2 bases short and J 9 bases short, with 14 bases between. The CDR3 sequence is 14 residues long. Germline V gene data show CDR1 as SGHTA and CDR2 as FQGNSA. CDR3 DNA: TGTGCCAGCAGCTTAAGTCCAAGTCTAATTGAGCAGTTCTTC. This codes for CASSLSPSLIEQFF.

This clonotype was observed at least ten times. The CDR3 DNA follows: TGTGCCAGCAGCCAGGCTAGCGGTTCCTACGAGCAGTACTTC. Protein product: CASSQASGSYEQYF. V is TRBV4-2 and J is TRBJ2-7, with 7 positions matching TRBD2. The CDR3 contains 14 residues. Germline CDR1 reads LGHNA; CDR2 reads YNFKEQ. V lost 3 bases, J lost 1 base, and 3 bases stayed unmatched.

This clonotype was recorded a few times. The V call is TRBV27, the J call TRBJ2-5, with D maybe TRBD2 (5 bases). Germline V lookup: CDR1 MNHEY, CDR2 SMNVEV (reference sequence). V dropped 4 bases and J dropped 2 bases, with 17 bases sitting between them. There are 16 residues in the CDR3. The CDR3 reads CASSSPGLRPQETQYF. DNA for the CDR3: TGTGCCAGCAGTTCACCCGGACTGAGACCGCAAGAGACCCAGTACTTC.

This clonotype was detected many times. The chain joins TRBV12-3 or TRBV12-4 to TRBJ2-5; D remains unclear. This CDR3 region has 13 residues. The V and J ends lost 4 bases and 0 bases respectively, with 6 bases between them. The CDR3 coding sequence is TGTGCCAGCAGTTCGCAGTACCAAGAGACCCAGTACTTC. Protein sequence: CASSSQYQETQYF.

This clonotype was detected many times. The chain recombines TRBV27 with TRBJ2-3, with unresolved D. The CDR3 is made up of 11 amino acids. V gave up 3 bases and J gave up 5 bases, with 3 bases separating them. CDR1 and CDR2 (germline): MNHEY, SMNVEV (reference sequence). The CDR3 reads CASSFLDTQYF. CDR3 sequence (DNA): TGTGCCAGCAGTTTCTTAGATACGCAGTATTTT.

This clonotype was recorded at least ten times. V usage is TRBV5-1 and J usage is TRBJ2-1, with D tentatively TRBD1 (7 bases). The V gene lost 6 bases and the J gene lost 2 bases, with 15 bases spanning the gap. CDR1 and CDR2 from the germline V gene are SGHRS and YFSETQ. This CDR3 contains 15 residues. Written as DNA, the CDR3 is TGCGCCAGCACATCGGCGGGACAGACCTACAATGAGCAGTTCTTC. Amino acids: CASTSAGQTYNEQFF.

V is TRBV12-3 or TRBV12-4 and J is TRBJ2-7, with D possibly matching TRBD1 (6 bases). V was clipped by 5 bases and J by 0 bases, with 14 bases between them. The CDR3 sequence is 15 residues long. Here the CDR3 reads CASSPPTGSSYEQYF. The CDR3 DNA follows: TGTGCCAGCAGTCCACCGACAGGATCCTCCTACGAGCAGTACTTC.